Listed here are 28 T cell receptor beta chains from one sample, sequenced in a study of a mutant IDH1 vaccine in newly diagnosed glioma. These receptors have no identified antigens. Time point reported: week 23, last vaccination. The study gave 300 ug of mutant IDH1 20-mer peptide per vaccine dose, with topical imiquimod. The repertoire was sequenced with immunoSEQ multiplex PCR; TCRdb's copy has only in-frame clones and lacks some. The sample has fewer than 45,000 clones, around 93% seen once. The sample was PBMCs, taken from a glioma patient whose treatment included an IDH1 peptide vaccine. These receptors originate from a middle-aged man with glioma.

This chain links TRBV7-6 with TRBJ2-7; no clear D. The CDR3 loop spans 12 amino acids. V was shortened by 5 bases and J by 7 bases, with 12 bases between the two germline ends. Looked up from germline, CDR1 is SGHVS and CDR2 is FNYEAQ. CDR3 DNA sequence: TGTGCCAGCAGCCCAATAGCTGGGGAGCAGTACTTC. Translating gives CASSPIAGEQYF.

The chain employs TRBV4-1 and TRBJ1-5, with D possibly matching TRBD1 (6 bases). The CDR3 runs 18 residues. The V gene's germline CDR1 is MGHRA and CDR2 YSYEKL. Trimming pared 3 bases from V and 4 bases from J, leaving 22 bases between. CDR3 sequence: CASSHPHRERWGNQPQHF. In DNA form, the CDR3 reads TGCGCCAGCAGCCACCCCCACAGGGAGCGATGGGGTAATCAGCCCCAGCATTTT.

There are a few counts of this clone. The chain employs TRBV10-1 and TRBJ1-5, with D unclear. Germline V gives CDR1 WNHNN, CDR2 SYGVQD (reference sequence). V was trimmed by 6 bases and J by 0 bases, leaving 12 bases between them. This CDR3 spans 15 amino acids. CDR3 amino acids: CASRPDGYSNQPQHF. The CDR3 DNA is TGCGCCAGCAGACCCGACGGATATAGCAATCAGCCCCAGCATTTT.

The CDR3 DNA reads as TGTGCCTGGATAGAGGACAGGCGGTTCTCTGTGAACACTGAAGCTTTCTTT. This codes for CAWIEDRRFSVNTEAFF. The chain has TRBV30 and TRBJ1-1; TRBD1 matches at 7 bases. Looked up from germline, CDR1 is GTSNPN and CDR2 is SVGIG (reference sequence). The CDR3 has 17 residues. After removal of 4 bases from V and 0 bases from J, the junction contained 14 bases not matched to a gene.

This chain's CDR3 is CASSVAVADTQYF. DNA of the CDR3: TGTGCCAGCAGCGTAGCGGTAGCAGATACGCAGTATTTT. This sequence joins TRBV9 and TRBJ2-3; D ambiguous. Between the trimmed V and J ends, which lost 0 bases and 4 bases, there was a span of 6 bases. This CDR3 spans 13 amino acids. Germline values: CDR1 SGDLS, CDR2 YYNGEE.

This sequence joins TRBV30 and TRBJ2-1; the D gene is possibly TRBD1 (6 bases). Trimming took off 7 bases at V and 1 base at J, with 11 bases between the two ends. Germline V CDR1 and CDR2: GTSNPN, SVGIG (reference sequence). This CDR3 has 13 residues. This chain's CDR3 is CAFGQGSYNEQFF. The CDR3 bases are TGTGCCTTCGGTCAGGGGTCCTACAATGAGCAGTTCTTC.

This rearrangement joins TRBV10-3 to TRBJ1-2; tentative D call: TRBD1 (5 bases). Trimming cost V 1 base and J 3 bases, with 9 bases left between them. The V gene's germline CDR1 is ENHRY and CDR2 SYGVKD. This CDR3 has 14 amino acids. The CDR3 coding sequence is TGTGCCATCAGTGAGTACAGGAGCTACTATGGCTACACCTTC. Translating it yields CAISEYRSYYGYTF.

CDR3: CASSQGTRTDTQYF. CDR3 nucleotides: TGTGCCAGCAGTCAGGGGACTAGGACAGATACGCAGTATTTT. The chain has TRBV2 and TRBJ2-3; the match to TRBD2 covers 8 bases. Germline-derived CDR1 and CDR2 are SNHLY and FYNNEI. Trimming at V came to 5 bases and at J to 3 bases, leaving 4 bases not matched to a gene. The CDR3 is made up of 14 amino acids.

This sequence joins TRBV30 and TRBJ2-7, with a possible D match to TRBD1 (6 bases). Trimming removed 7 bases at V and 0 bases at J, with 16 bases between. Germline CDR1 GTSNPN, CDR2 SVGIG (reference sequence). The CDR3 sequence is 14 residues long. The CDR3 coding sequence is TGTGCCTCTAAACGGGACACCAGCTCCTACGAGCAGTACTTC. The encoded protein is CASKRDTSSYEQYF.

The chain links TRBV4-3 to TRBJ2-1; possible D gene TRBD2, 5 bases. Deletions cut 5 bases from V and 4 bases from J, with 15 bases between. Per germline, CDR1 LGHNA and CDR2 YSLEER. This CDR3 spans 15 amino acids. The CDR3 nucleotides are TGCGCCAGCAGCGTAGAGAGCGGACCTTACAATGAGCAGTTCTTC. Its protein is CASSVESGPYNEQFF.

The chain recombines TRBV21-1 with TRBJ1-3. TRBV21-1 is noted as a pseudogene. The CDR3 consists of 16 residues. The DNA for the CDR3 is TGTGCCAGCAGCAAAGCCCGGAATACCTCTGGAAACACCATATATTTT. Its translation: CASSKARNTSGNTIYF.

A note on this clone: One end of the junction fails to match germline, which may point to a read error. The chain combines TRBV7-7 with TRBJ2-5; unclear D gene. This CDR3 has 15 residues. CDR1 is SSHAT, CDR2 FNYEAQ, per germline (reference sequence). DNA of the CDR3: TGTGCTAGCAGCCTGGGTTCGTCTACGAGGGAGACCCAGTACTTC. Translation gives CASSLGSSTRETQYF.

The chain links TRBV19 to TRBJ2-3; no clear D gene. The ends were cut back, 5 bases at V and 0 bases at J, with 9 bases in the middle. The CDR3 runs to 14 residues. The germline V gene encodes CDR1 LNHDA and CDR2 SQIVND (reference sequence). Written as DNA, the CDR3 is TGTGCCAGTAGTCGGGCAGTTAGCACAGATACGCAGTATTTT. This encodes CASSRAVSTDTQYF.

This rearrangement joins TRBV10-3 to TRBJ2-7; D remains ambiguous. The CDR3 spans 13 residues. The V gene lost 8 bases and the J gene lost 0 bases, with 11 bases spanning the gap. CDR1 ENHRY and CDR2 SYGVKD come from the germline V gene. CDR3 DNA: TGTGCCATCCTCCACAGTAGCTCCTACGAGCAGTACTTC. Protein product: CAILHSSSYEQYF.

V is TRBV6-5 and J is TRBJ1-1, with D maybe TRBD1 (6 bases). The germline V gene encodes CDR1 MNHEY and CDR2 SVGAGI. The V end was cut by 6 bases, the J end by 2 bases, with 13 bases between. The CDR3 has 14 amino acids. CDR3 in DNA: TGTGCCAGCAGCCGAGACAGGAGCAACACTGAAGCTTTCTTT. This translates into CASSRDRSNTEAFF.

The V call is TRBV7-9, the J call TRBJ1-1; D is unclear. CDR3 size: 10 residues. The V gene's germline CDR1 is SEHNR and CDR2 FQNEAQ (reference sequence). V lost 4 bases and J 6 bases, leaving 3 bases between the germline ends. The CDR3 is CASSYAEAFF. In DNA form, the CDR3 reads TGTGCCAGCAGCTACGCTGAAGCTTTCTTT.

This clone appeared once. The chain combines TRBV6-4 with TRBJ1-5; no reliable D call. CDR1 and CDR2 (germline): MRHNA, SNTAGT. This CDR3 is 17 amino acids long. Between the trimmed V and J ends, which lost 4 bases and 0 bases, there was a span of 16 bases. The CDR3, as DNA: TGTGCCAGCAGTGCTTCCCGATATGGGTATAGCAATCAGCCCCAGCATTTT. This encodes CASSASRYGYSNQPQHF.

The V gene is TRBV7-2, the J gene TRBJ2-7; the match to TRBD2 covers 10 bases. The V and J ends lost 6 bases and 4 bases, in that order; junction bases with no gene match: 3. Germline V CDR1 and CDR2: SGHTA, FQGNSA. CDR3 length: 13 amino acids. The CDR3 is CASSFSGGYEQYF. CDR3 coding DNA: TGTGCCAGCAGTTTTAGCGGGGGGTACGAGCAGTACTTC.

This sequence joins TRBV11-2 and TRBJ1-4; D is unresolved. V lost 5 bases to trimming and J lost 8 bases, with 15 bases between them. The CDR3 has 14 amino acids. CDR1 and CDR2 (germline): SGHAT, FQNNGV. The CDR3 nucleotides read TGTGCCAGCAGCCAATGGACGGATAGGGAAAAACTGTTTTTT. Translating it yields CASSQWTDREKLFF.

The J gene is TRBJ2-5, the V gene TRBV29-1; 14 bases map to TRBD2. Unmatched junction bases numbered 17, after V lost 3 bases and J lost 5 bases. The CDR3 length is 19 residues. Germline values: CDR1 SQVTM, CDR2 ANQGSEA. The CDR3 loop reads CSVDPDRLAGGYKTETQYF. The CDR3, as DNA: TGCAGCGTTGACCCAGATAGACTAGCGGGAGGGTACAAGACGGAGACCCAGTACTTC.

This chain uses TRBV10-3 with TRBJ2-5; D call uncertain. Looked up from germline, CDR1 is ENHRY and CDR2 is SYGVKD. The CDR3 contains 13 residues. With 9 bases removed from V and 4 bases from J, the gap between germline ends came to 15 bases. The CDR3 protein is CAIGKNKGETQYF. CDR3 DNA sequence: TGTGCCATAGGAAAGAATAAGGGAGAGACCCAGTACTTC.

This chain links TRBV29-1 with TRBJ1-2, with D maybe TRBD1 (5 bases). CDR1 is SQVTM, CDR2 ANQGSEA, per germline. The length of the CDR3 is 11 residues. V lost 6 bases to trimming and J lost 5 bases, with 10 bases between them. Here the CDR3 DNA reads TGCAGCGTATTCGACAGTTATGGCTACACCTTC. Protein: CSVFDSYGYTF.

V gene TRBV5-4 combines with J gene TRBJ2-5; TRBD2 might be the D (5 bases). The CDR3 consists of 14 residues. Looked up from germline, CDR1 is SGHNT and CDR2 is YYREEE (reference sequence). Trimming removed 1 base at V and 5 bases at J, with 12 bases between. This CDR3 is CASSLSSSEETQYF. In DNA, the CDR3 is TGTGCCAGCAGCTTGTCTAGCTCGGAGGAGACCCAGTACTTC.

J is TRBJ2-5 and V is TRBV4-3; 9 nucleotides match TRBD1. The CDR3 totals 15 residues. The V gene's germline CDR1 is LGHNA and CDR2 YSLEER. The junction had 7 bases not matched to a gene; V was cut back by 3 bases and J by 5 bases. CDR3 amino acids: CASSHLGQGIETQYF. The CDR3 nucleotides read TGCGCCAGCAGCCACCTAGGACAGGGGATCGAGACCCAGTACTTC.

The J gene is TRBJ2-7, the V gene TRBV30; 7 bases agree with TRBD2. This CDR3 comprises 17 residues. The V and J ends lost 0 bases and 3 bases, in that order; junction bases with no gene match: 14. Germline lookup yields CDR1 GTSNPN and CDR2 SVGIG (reference sequence). CDR3 sequence: CAWSVGSGRGLSYEQYF. The CDR3 DNA reads as TGTGCCTGGAGTGTAGGTAGCGGGCGGGGACTGAGCTACGAGCAGTACTTC.

The gene calls are TRBV29-1 and TRBJ2-5; 9 bases match TRBD2. V lost 0 bases and J lost 1; bases outside the gene matches: 3. Germline V CDR1 and CDR2: SQVTM, ANQGSEA. The CDR3 has 15 amino acids. The CDR3 protein is CSVEEPSGTQETQYF. The CDR3, as DNA: TGCAGCGTTGAAGAGCCTAGCGGGACCCAAGAGACCCAGTACTTC. Drawing the rest from reference TRBV29-1 and TRBJ2-5, the complete variable domain is SAVISQKPSRDICQRGTSLTIQCQVDSQVTMMFWYRQQPGQSLTLIATANQGSEATYESGFVIDKFPISRPNLTFSTLTVSNMSPEDSSIYLCSVEEPSGTQETQYFGPGTRLLVL.

The rearrangement uses TRBV10-3 and TRBJ2-1, with 11 bases that match TRBD2. Germline CDR1 is ENHRY and CDR2 is SYGVKD. The CDR3 has 20 amino acids. Trimming cost V 0 bases and J 5 bases; bases outside gene matches: 15. Here the CDR3 DNA reads TGTGCCATCAGTGAGTCGGTTCTGACTAGCGGGAAGAGGGGCAACAATGAGCAGTTCTTC. It yields the protein CAISESVLTSGKRGNNEQFF.

J is TRBJ1-1 and V is TRBV6-6; D might be TRBD1 (5 bases). Trimming pared 6 bases from V and 5 bases from J, leaving 13 bases between. The CDR3 runs to 13 residues. CDR1 and CDR2 (germline): MNHNY, SVGAGI (reference sequence). CDR3 nucleotide sequence: TGTGCCAGCAGCCTCCGGGGGGTGACTGAAGCTTTCTTT. Translating gives CASSLRGVTEAFF.